A single sample gave rise to the 19 T cell receptor beta chains below, sequenced in a study of tumor and adjacent non-tumor tissue in lung cancer. RNA was extracted from bulk tissue without any cell sorting. The library came from three nested PCR rounds adapted from ARM-PCR protocols. TCRdb re-called the multiplex PCR reads with MiXCR, one entry per CDR3 protein. The profile shows 71,000 or so distinct CDR3 sequences, 80% to 85% of them singletons. The material sequenced was lung tumor tissue. The receptors stem from a woman between 50 and 59 years old with non-small cell lung cancer.

Points on this clonotype: At one end the junction does not follow the germline gene, possibly because of a read error. This chain links TRBV28 with TRBJ2-1, with a possible D match to TRBD2 (6 bases). This CDR3 contains 15 residues. Germline values: CDR1 MDHEN, CDR2 SYDVKM. Here the CDR3 DNA reads TGTGCCAGCAGCCCGCGGCGGGGTGTAGGGAATGAGCGGTTCTTC. Amino acids: CASSPRRGVGNERFF.

Of note for this clonotype: One end of the junction does not line up with germline, which may come from a read error. The chain carries TRBV6-6 and TRBJ2-1, with 8 bases fitting TRBD2. Germline values: CDR1 MNHNY, CDR2 SVGAGI (reference sequence). The CDR3 has 17 residues. The CDR3 loop is CARSYLVAGSMGDEQFF. CDR3 nucleotide sequence: TGTGCCAGAAGTTACTTGGTAGCGGGGTCCATGGGGGATGAGCAGTTCTTC.

Concerning this clonotype itself: In this CDR3 the conserved last residue, phenylalanine or tryptophan, is missing, so a read error is likely. J is TRBJ2-1 and V is TRBV6-2 or TRBV6-3; 9 nucleotides line up with TRBD1. Looked up from germline, CDR1 is MNHEY and CDR2 is SVGEGT. The CDR3 runs to 15 residues. The CDR3 sequence is CASSLGQGGYSEQFL. DNA of the CDR3: TGTGCCAGCAGTTTGGGACAGGGAGGGTACAGTGAGCAGTTCCTT.

With respect to this clonotype: This CDR3 is missing its conserved last phenylalanine or tryptophan, likely due to a read error. The DNA is omitted, as the CDR3 cannot be located on it reliably, and the CDR3 follows TCRdb's listing. The gene calls are TRBV20-1 and TRBJ2-4; TRBD2 is the table's D call and was not checked against the DNA. The CDR3 length is 16 residues, termini included. Germline V gene lookup returns CDR1 DFQATT and CDR2 SNEGSKA (reference sequence). CDR3: CSARHRLAGGKNIQYL.

Note on this clonotype: Given a much more abundant clone one base away, this may be a read error. This CDR3 reads CASSLVLVGILETQYF. Here the CDR3 DNA reads TGTGCCAGCAGCTTAGTTCTAGTCGGGATCCTAGAGACCCAGTACTTC. The chain couples TRBV7-9 to TRBJ2-5; a weak D match, TRBD2 (5 bases). The V end was cut by 1 base, the J end by 4 bases, with 16 bases between. Germline V gene data show CDR1 as SEHNR and CDR2 as FQNEAQ (reference sequence). The CDR3 consists of 16 residues.

The gene calls are TRBV2 and TRBJ2-7; the D is unclear. The CDR3 is made up of 13 amino acids. V dropped 4 bases and J dropped 4 bases, with 11 bases sitting between them. Germline values: CDR1 SNHLY, CDR2 FYNNEI. CDR3 loop: CASSGPQLYEQYF. CDR3 sequence (DNA): TGTGCCAGCAGTGGGCCCCAGCTATACGAGCAGTACTTC.

Concerning this clonotype: A junction end diverges from the germline sequence, so it may reflect a read error. The chain joins TRBV20-1 to TRBJ2-1, with 11 bases aligning to TRBD2. Germline loops: CDR1 DFQATT, CDR2 SNEGSKA (reference sequence). CDR3 length: 15 residues. This chain's CDR3 is CSARATSGRWSDQIF. The CDR3 nucleotides are TGCAGTGCTAGAGCCACTAGCGGGAGATGGAGTGACCAGATCTTC.

To note about this clonotype: One end of the junction varies from germline; a read error may be responsible. The V call is TRBV6-2 or TRBV6-3, the J call TRBJ1-1; D is unclear. CDR1 and CDR2 from the germline V gene are MNHEY and SVGEGT. This CDR3 comprises 14 residues. CDR3 in DNA: TGTGCCATCAGTTACTTGACGGGGAACACTGAAGCTTTCTTT. It translates to CAISYLTGNTEAFF.

Of note for this clonotype: Germline and junction disagree at one end, which may indicate a read error. The gene calls are TRBV4-3 and TRBJ1-1; D remains ambiguous. Germline CDR1 LGHNA, CDR2 YSLEER. This CDR3 region has 16 residues. The CDR3 DNA reads TGCGCCAGAAGCCAAGAACTTCCAGTCATGAACACTGAAGCTTTCTTT. Protein sequence: CARSQELPVMNTEAFF.

Points on this clonotype: The DNA is left out, because the CDR3 cannot be placed on it with certainty; the CDR3 is given as TCRdb lists it. The chain recombines TRBV20-1 with TRBJ1-1; the D call of TRBD1 is as the table states it, not checked on the DNA. CDR1 and CDR2 from the germline V gene are DFQATT and SNEGSKA (reference sequence). The CDR3 has 14 amino acids, counting both end residues. The CDR3 protein is CSARVGGGNTETVF.

The chain is built from TRBV20-1 and TRBJ2-2; possibly TRBD1 for D (6 bases). CDR1 and CDR2 from the germline V gene are DFQATT and SNEGSKA (reference sequence). The CDR3 is 14 residues long. The germline V and J ends were trimmed by 5 bases and 7 bases, with 17 bases remaining between them. CDR3 in DNA: TGCAGTGCTGGAAGACAGGTGGCGCTCGGGGAGCTGTTTTTT. Protein product: CSAGRQVALGELFF.

V usage is TRBV20-1 and J usage is TRBJ2-1; 8 bases fit TRBD2. After removal of 0 bases from V and 4 bases from J, the junction contained 17 bases not matched to a gene. Germline CDR1 and CDR2: DFQATT and SNEGSKA (reference sequence). CDR3 length equals 19 residues. CDR3 DNA sequence: TGCAGTGCTAGAGATACCGACGTATGGGTACTAGCGGAATACAATGAGCAGTTCTTC. Protein sequence: CSARDTDVWVLAEYNEQFF.

This clonotype was counted a few times. As the CDR3 is not closed by the conserved phenylalanine or tryptophan, this likely results from a read error. The genes are TRBV4-1 and TRBJ2-5; 10 nucleotides align to TRBD1. The germline V gene encodes CDR1 MGHRA and CDR2 YSYEKL. The CDR3 runs 13 residues. The CDR3 bases are TGTGCCAGCGGACAGGGGGTTTCAGAGACCCAGTACCTC. As protein: CASGQGVSETQYL.

The chain has TRBV20-1 and TRBJ2-1, with TRBD2 as a possible D gene (6 bases). The CDR3 runs to 13 residues. Germline V lookup: CDR1 DFQATT, CDR2 SNEGSKA (reference sequence). V lost 3 bases and J 13 bases, leaving 19 bases between the germline ends. As DNA, the CDR3 is TGCAGTGCTAGGACTAGTGCGTACAATAAACAGTTCTTC. Amino acid sequence: CSARTSAYNKQFF.

Points on this clonotype: One end of the junction does not line up with germline, which may come from a read error. The rearrangement joins TRBV29-1 to TRBJ1-2; D gene uncertain. Germline loops: CDR1 SQVTM, CDR2 ANQGSEA. The CDR3 consists of 13 residues. As DNA, the CDR3 is TGCAGCGTGGACTCATGGGTGGGCTATGACTACACCTTC. It specifies CSVDSWVGYDYTF. The full variable domain, completed using reference TRBV29-1 and TRBJ1-2, is SAVISQKPSRDICQRGTSLTIQCQVDSQVTMMFWYRQQPGQSLTLIATANQGSEATYESGFVIDKFPISRPNLTFSTLTVSNMSPEDSSIYLCSVDSWVGYDYTFGSGTRLTVV.

This clonotype was recorded at least ten times. V gene TRBV7-8 combines with J gene TRBJ2-6, with D perhaps TRBD2 (5 bases). CDR1 and CDR2 from the germline V gene are SGHVS and FQNEAQ. This CDR3 spans 16 amino acids. Trimming left V 5 bases short and J 0 bases short, with 11 bases between. CDR3 protein: CASSRGLHSGANVLTF. The CDR3 DNA follows: TGTGCCAGCAGCCGAGGACTCCACTCTGGGGCCAACGTCCTGACTTTC.

This rearrangement joins TRBV25-1 to TRBJ2-5; possible D gene TRBD1, 6 bases. Trimming left V 2 bases short and J 5 bases short, with 12 bases between. The CDR3 is 14 amino acids. CDR1 and CDR2 (germline): MGHDK, SYGVNS. The CDR3 sequence is CASSETGYGETQYF. In nucleotides, the CDR3 is TGTGCCAGCAGTGAAACAGGGTATGGGGAGACCCAGTACTTC.

About this clonotype itself: The germline gene is not matched at one end of the junction; a read error may be the cause. The chain employs TRBV20-1 and TRBJ2-1; D possibly corresponds to TRBD2 (6 bases). Germline V CDR1 and CDR2: DFQATT, SNEGSKA (reference sequence). The CDR3 contains 14 residues. The DNA for the CDR3 is TGCAGTGCGCAAACTAGCTCGGGGTACAATGATCAGTACTTT. It codes for CSAQTSSGYNDQYF.

This clonotype appeared a few times. The junction shows a germline mismatch at one end, possibly a read error. V usage is TRBV6-1 and J usage is TRBJ2-7; TRBD2 matches 7 bases. Looked up from germline, CDR1 is MNHNS and CDR2 is SASEGT. The length of the CDR3 is 18 residues. The CDR3 coding sequence is TGTGCCAGTAGTGAAGCGCACGGGAGCGGGAATGGATCAATTGGGCAGTACTTC. It yields the protein CASSEAHGSGNGSIGQYF.